These 29 T cell receptor beta chains were sequenced from one sample in a study of cytomegalovirus exposure and HLA in healthy donors. 60 Vbeta and 13 Jbeta primers were used in PCR. Generated by immunoSEQ multiplex PCR, the TCRdb table keeps only in-frame clones and is missing some. The table lists over 150,000 clones, roughly four fifths of them singletons. Material: PBMCs. Receptor source: a woman in her thirties in good health and CMV-seropositive.

The DNA of the CDR3 is TGCAGCGTTGATTTTACAGATCACCATGGCTACACCTTC. Its translation: CSVDFTDHHGYTF. This rearrangement joins TRBV29-1 to TRBJ1-2, with D unresolved. Per germline, CDR1 SQVTM and CDR2 ANQGSEA. Trimming removed 3 bases at V and 6 bases at J, with 14 bases between. The CDR3 is 13 amino acids.

The table lists this clone with a count of one. This chain joins TRBV11-3 and TRBJ2-7; TRBD2 agrees at 8 bases. The V and J ends lost 1 base and 2 bases, in that order; junction bases with no gene match: 1. The germline V gene encodes CDR1 SGHNT and CDR2 YENEEA. CDR3 length equals 14 residues. The CDR3 here is CASSLAGGPYEQYF. The CDR3 DNA is TGTGCCAGCAGCTTAGCGGGAGGGCCCTACGAGCAGTACTTC.

This clone showed up just once. The chain uses TRBV6-1 and TRBJ2-1, with 12 positions matching TRBD2. Trimming cost V 2 bases and J 9 bases; bases outside gene matches: 5. CDR3 length: 15 amino acids. In germline, CDR1 is MNHNS, CDR2 SASEGT. CDR3 residues: CASSELAGGPAEQFF. CDR3 DNA sequence: TGTGCCAGCAGTGAACTAGCGGGAGGGCCAGCTGAGCAGTTCTTC.

This chain joins TRBV5-5 and TRBJ2-7; no clear D. This CDR3 is built from 13 residues. V lost 4 bases to trimming and J lost 3 bases, with 11 bases between them. The germline V gene encodes CDR1 SGHKS and CDR2 YYEKEE (reference sequence). The CDR3 reads CASSDLERYEQYF. CDR3 in DNA: TGTGCCAGCAGCGATTTGGAGCGCTACGAGCAGTACTTC.

V is TRBV9 and J is TRBJ2-5; tentatively, D is TRBD2 (6 bases). The V and J ends lost 3 bases and 5 bases respectively, with 14 bases between them. Germline V gene sequence: CDR1 SGDLS, CDR2 YYNGEE. The CDR3 consists of 14 residues. The CDR3 protein is CASSGGGILETQYF. The CDR3 bases are TGTGCCAGCAGCGGGGGCGGGATACTTGAGACCCAGTACTTC.

Turning to this clone: This sample includes further DNA sequences coding for the same CDR3. The V call is TRBV19, the J call TRBJ1-1; 9 nucleotides agree with TRBD1. J gave up 5 bases and V 2 bases, and 3 bases lay outside the gene matches. Germline V gives CDR1 LNHDA, CDR2 SQIVND (reference sequence). CDR3 length: 14 amino acids. CDR3 region: CASSITGGRTEAFF. Written as DNA, the CDR3 is TGTGCCAGTAGTATAACAGGGGGCCGAACTGAAGCTTTCTTT.

V and J are TRBV5-1 and TRBJ2-1; TRBD1 matches 7 bases. V dropped 5 bases and J dropped 4; count of bases not matched to a gene: 3. The germline CDR1 and CDR2 sequences are SGHRS and YFSETQ. This CDR3 is built from 13 residues. For the CDR3, the DNA is TGCGCCAGCAGTGACAGGGTTTACAATGAGCAGTTCTTC. This gives the protein CASSDRVYNEQFF.

In this sample, this clone turned up once. The chain employs TRBV5-4 and TRBJ1-3; D is undetermined. This CDR3 region has 14 residues. Germline CDR1 is SGHNT and CDR2 is YYREEE (reference sequence). V lost 4 bases and J 2 bases, leaving 10 bases between the germline ends. CDR3 sequence reads: CASSRGGPGNTIYF. CDR3 sequence (DNA): TGTGCCAGCAGCCGAGGCGGCCCTGGAAACACCATATATTTT.

This clone was recorded a few times. The CDR3 region has the DNA TGCACCATTCCGCTGGGACAGTTCTACGAGCAGTACTTC. Its translation: CTIPLGQFYEQYF. The gene calls are TRBV1 and TRBJ2-7; TRBD1 reflects the table's D call only, with no check against the DNA. TRBV1 is flagged as a pseudogene. The CDR3 totals 13 residues.

The rearrangement uses TRBV28 and TRBJ1-1; no clear D. This CDR3 comprises 16 residues. Germline assignment: CDR1 MDHEN and CDR2 SYDVKM. With 6 bases removed from V and 1 base from J, the gap between germline ends came to 18 bases. CDR3 DNA: TGTGCCAGCAGAACTCTATGGAGATCAGCGAACACTGAAGCTTTCTTT. Amino acid sequence: CASRTLWRSANTEAFF.

This chain uses TRBV18 with TRBJ1-4, with 9 bases aligning to TRBD1. This CDR3 has 17 residues. Germline CDR1 reads KGHSH; CDR2 reads LQKENI. With 4 bases clipped from V and 2 bases from J, the junction kept 8 bases outside the gene matches. CDR3 bases: TGTGCCAGCTCACGGACAGGGGAGAGTTTCACTAATGAAAAACTGTTTTTT. The encoded protein is CASSRTGESFTNEKLFF.

This chain uses TRBV4-1 with TRBJ2-7; D uncertain. Germline V gene lookup returns CDR1 MGHRA and CDR2 YSYEKL. This CDR3 is 13 amino acids long. V lost 1 base to trimming and J lost 5 bases, with 9 bases between them. CDR3 nucleotides: TGCGCCAGCAGCCAAGTCCTCCCTAACGAGCAGTACTTC. The encoded protein is CASSQVLPNEQYF.

As DNA, the CDR3 is TGTGCCAGCAGTTTATTCCCCCAGGTGGCCAATAATTCACCCCTCCACTTT. Encoded protein: CASSLFPQVANNSPLHF. The chain uses TRBV28 and TRBJ1-6; D is unresolved. The CDR3 totals 17 residues. Trimming stripped 1 base from V and 5 bases from J, with 15 bases between. The V gene's germline CDR1 is MDHEN and CDR2 SYDVKM.

A few counts support this clone. The V call is TRBV6-5, the J call TRBJ2-7, with D possibly matching TRBD2 (6 bases). The CDR3 loop spans 15 amino acids. Looked up from germline, CDR1 is MNHEY and CDR2 is SVGAGI. The V and J ends lost 0 bases and 6 bases respectively, with 15 bases between them. The CDR3 protein is CASSYSTVLATEQYF. The CDR3, as DNA: TGTGCCAGCAGTTACTCGACGGTGCTAGCGACCGAGCAGTACTTC.

V and J are TRBV5-6 and TRBJ2-5; 7 bases agree with TRBD1. The J call may be incorrect, as the DNA end agrees better with TRBJ2-7. The CDR3 loop spans 15 amino acids. Germline V gene data show CDR1 as SGHDT and CDR2 as YYEEEE. CDR3: CASSLAGQTSYEQYF. The CDR3 DNA reads as TGTGCCAGCAGCTTGGCGGGACAGACCTCCTACGAGCAGTACTTC.

The V and J genes are TRBV5-1 and TRBJ2-3, with 9 bases fitting TRBD1. The V segment lost 4 bases and the J segment 5 bases; nucleotides outside the gene matches: 8. CDR1 is SGHRS and CDR2 is YFSETQ in the germline V gene. The CDR3 loop spans 15 amino acids. CDR3 in amino acids: CASSRTGGVQDTQYF. The CDR3 region has the DNA TGCGCCAGCAGCCGAACAGGGGGCGTACAAGATACGCAGTATTTT.

A single count supports this clone. The chain couples TRBV6-1 to TRBJ2-7, with 9 nucleotides matching TRBD2. From germline, CDR1 is MNHNS and CDR2 SASEGT. V lost 7 bases to trimming and J lost 8 bases; unmatched junction nucleotides: 6. This CDR3 is 12 amino acids long. CDR3 DNA sequence: TGTGCCAGCACTGGGCTAGCGGGAAAGCAGTACTTC. This encodes CASTGLAGKQYF.

The rearrangement links TRBV2 to TRBJ1-4; D gene unclear. In germline, CDR1 is SNHLY, CDR2 FYNNEI. V gave up 5 bases and J gave up 5 bases, with 9 bases separating them. The CDR3 is made up of 13 amino acids. DNA for the CDR3: TGTGCCAGCAGTAGAGAGGTCAATGAAAAACTGTTTTTT. It translates to CASSREVNEKLFF.

The genes are TRBV19 and TRBJ1-3, with D uncertain. V was clipped by 5 bases and J by 4 bases, with 9 bases between them. The CDR3 consists of 13 residues. Germline lookup yields CDR1 LNHDA and CDR2 SQIVND (reference sequence). The CDR3 DNA follows: TGTGCCAGTAGTGCCCGCAGAGGAAACACCATATATTTT. This encodes CASSARRGNTIYF.

The chain has TRBV28 and TRBJ2-3; 16 bases map to TRBD2. Germline lookup yields CDR1 MDHEN and CDR2 SYDVKM. The junction had 14 bases not matched to a gene; V was cut back by 7 bases and J by 4 bases. CDR3 length equals 19 residues. The CDR3 coding sequence is TGTGCCAGCAAACCGGGACTAGCGGGAGGGCCCGGATGGGCAGATACGCAGTATTTT. This translates into CASKPGLAGGPGWADTQYF.

The gene calls are TRBV7-6 and TRBJ2-3, with TRBD2 matching over 7 bases. CDR1 SGHVS and CDR2 FNYEAQ come from the germline V gene. CDR3 length: 14 amino acids. V lost 2 bases and J lost 6; bases outside the gene matches: 5. The CDR3 sequence is CASSLREGGDTQYF. CDR3 DNA: TGTGCCAGCAGCTTAAGGGAGGGCGGGGATACGCAGTATTTT.

This chain joins TRBV10-1 and TRBJ1-1, with 8 bases fitting TRBD1. Germline lookup yields CDR1 WNHNN and CDR2 SYGVQD (reference sequence). V lost 6 bases and J lost 4; bases outside the gene matches: 4. The CDR3 extends over 13 amino acids. The CDR3 DNA follows: TGCGCCAGCAGGGACAGGGAGACCACTGAAGCTTTCTTT. Its protein is CASRDRETTEAFF.

The V and J genes are TRBV28 and TRBJ1-5; D might be TRBD1 (5 bases). The CDR3 totals 15 residues. Per the germline V gene, CDR1 is MDHEN and CDR2 is SYDVKM. Trimming left V 6 bases short and J 3 bases short, with 15 bases between. This chain's CDR3 is CASRSPQGNNQPQHF. The CDR3 region has the DNA TGTGCCAGCAGGTCCCCTCAGGGAAACAATCAGCCCCAGCATTTT.

The chain has TRBV28 and TRBJ1-1, with D perhaps matching TRBD1 (5 bases). This CDR3 is 13 amino acids long. Trimming took 5 bases from V and 5 from J, leaving 12 bases between them. Germline V lookup: CDR1 MDHEN, CDR2 SYDVKM. The CDR3 region is CASSPRQITEAFF. Written as DNA, the CDR3 is TGTGCCAGCAGTCCCAGACAGATTACTGAAGCTTTCTTT. The full variable domain, completed using reference TRBV28 and TRBJ1-1, is DVKVTQSSRYLVKRTGEKVFLECVQDMDHENMFWYRQDPGLGLRLIYFSYDVKMKEKGDIPEGYSVSREKKERFSLILESASTNQTSMYLCASSPRQITEAFFGQGTRLTVV.

This clone was counted a few times. The V gene is TRBV11-1, the J gene TRBJ2-1, with D possibly being TRBD2 (6 bases). The CDR3 consists of 16 residues. Germline CDR1 SGHAT, CDR2 FQDESV (reference sequence). Trimming removed 3 bases from V and 0 bases from J, with 12 bases in between. This chain's CDR3 is CASSLHLAISYNEQFF. In DNA, the CDR3 is TGTGCCAGCAGCTTGCACCTAGCGATCTCCTACAATGAGCAGTTCTTC. Supplemented by reference TRBV11-1 and TRBJ2-1, the full variable domain reads EAEVAQSPRYKITEKSQAVAFWCDPISGHATLYWYRQILGQGPELLVQFQDESVVDDSQLPKDRFSAERLKGVDSTLKIQPAELGDSAMYLCASSLHLAISYNEQFFGPGTRLTVL.

CDR3 bases: TGTGCCAGCAGTTACTCGATTCGGTCCACCGGGGAGCTGTTTTTT. It is translated as CASSYSIRSTGELFF. The rearrangement joins TRBV6-5 to TRBJ2-2; D is uncertain. V was shortened by 0 bases and J by 4 bases, with 9 bases between the two germline ends. Germline CDR1 reads MNHEY; CDR2 reads SVGAGI. The length of the CDR3 is 15 residues.

CDR3 region: CATSRDFQGAVYNEQFF. The CDR3 DNA reads as TGTGCCACCAGCAGAGATTTCCAGGGGGCGGTCTACAATGAGCAGTTCTTC. V gene TRBV15 combines with J gene TRBJ2-1; 8 bases match TRBD1. The germline CDR1 and CDR2 sequences are LNHNV and YYDKDF (reference sequence). This CDR3 comprises 17 residues. Trimming took 0 bases from V and 3 from J; bases not matched to a gene: 7.

This clone was seen only once. The rearrangement links TRBV28 to TRBJ1-3, with D possibly matching TRBD1 (5 bases). This CDR3 comprises 16 residues. V was clipped by 6 bases and J by 0 bases, with 15 bases between them. The V gene's germline CDR1 is MDHEN and CDR2 SYDVKM. The CDR3 sequence is CASSTGGLSSGNTIYF. In nucleotides, the CDR3 is TGTGCCAGCAGCACGGGGGGTTTGAGCTCTGGAAACACCATATATTTT.

The chain uses TRBV5-1 and TRBJ2-7; 7 bases are shared with TRBD1. The CDR3 is 13 residues long. J gave up 7 bases and V 0 bases, and 4 bases lay outside the gene matches. Germline CDR1 SGHRS, CDR2 YFSETQ. For the CDR3, the DNA is TGCGCCAGCAGCTTGGAGGGGGCAGATGAGCAGTACTTC. This translates into CASSLEGADEQYF.